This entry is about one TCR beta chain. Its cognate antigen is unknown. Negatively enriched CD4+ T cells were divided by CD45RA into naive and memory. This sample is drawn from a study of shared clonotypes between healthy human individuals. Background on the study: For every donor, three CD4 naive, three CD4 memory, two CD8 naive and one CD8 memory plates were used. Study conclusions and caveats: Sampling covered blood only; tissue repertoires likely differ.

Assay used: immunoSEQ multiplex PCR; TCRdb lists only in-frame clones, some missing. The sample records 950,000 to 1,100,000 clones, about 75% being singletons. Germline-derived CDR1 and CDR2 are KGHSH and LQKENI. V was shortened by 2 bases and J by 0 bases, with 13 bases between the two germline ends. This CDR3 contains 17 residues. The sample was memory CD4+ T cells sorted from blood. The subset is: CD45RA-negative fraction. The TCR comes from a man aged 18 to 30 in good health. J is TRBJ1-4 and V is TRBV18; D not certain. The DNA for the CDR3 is TGTGCCAGCTCACCATACTTGGGCACCGCAACTAATGAAAAACTGTTTTTT. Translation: CASSPYLGTATNEKLFF.